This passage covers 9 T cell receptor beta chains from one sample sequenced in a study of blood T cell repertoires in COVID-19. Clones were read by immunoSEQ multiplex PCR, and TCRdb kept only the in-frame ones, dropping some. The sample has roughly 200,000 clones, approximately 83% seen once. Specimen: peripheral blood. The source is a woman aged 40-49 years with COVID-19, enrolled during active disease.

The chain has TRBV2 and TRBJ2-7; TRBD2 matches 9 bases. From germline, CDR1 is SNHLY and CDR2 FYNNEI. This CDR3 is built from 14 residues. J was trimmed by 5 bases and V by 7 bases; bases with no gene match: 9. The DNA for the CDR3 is TGTGCCAGCAAACCGGGACTAGCAATCGACGAGCAGTACTTC. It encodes CASKPGLAIDEQYF.

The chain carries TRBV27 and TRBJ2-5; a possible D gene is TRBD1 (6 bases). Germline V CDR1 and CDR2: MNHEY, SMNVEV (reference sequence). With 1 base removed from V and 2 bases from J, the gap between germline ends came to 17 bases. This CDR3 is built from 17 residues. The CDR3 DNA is TGTGCCAGCAGTTTATTCCCGAACACAGGGTGGCAAGAGACCCAGTACTTC. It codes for CASSLFPNTGWQETQYF.

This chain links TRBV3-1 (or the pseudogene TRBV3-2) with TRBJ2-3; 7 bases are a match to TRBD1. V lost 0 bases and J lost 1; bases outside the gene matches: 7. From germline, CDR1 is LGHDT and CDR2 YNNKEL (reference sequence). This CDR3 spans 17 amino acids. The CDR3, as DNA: TGTGCCAGCAGCCAAGATTTCCGACAGGGCGGCACAGATACGCAGTATTTT. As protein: CASSQDFRQGGTDTQYF.

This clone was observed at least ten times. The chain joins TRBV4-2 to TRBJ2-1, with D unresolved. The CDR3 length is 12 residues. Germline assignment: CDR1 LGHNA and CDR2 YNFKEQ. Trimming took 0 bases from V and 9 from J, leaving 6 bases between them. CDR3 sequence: CASSQDWSEQFF. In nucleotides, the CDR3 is TGTGCCAGCAGCCAAGATTGGAGTGAGCAGTTCTTC.

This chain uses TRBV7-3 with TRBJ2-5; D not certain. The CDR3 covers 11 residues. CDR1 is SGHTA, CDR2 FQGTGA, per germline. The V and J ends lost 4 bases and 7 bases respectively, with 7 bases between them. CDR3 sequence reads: CASSSPGTQYF. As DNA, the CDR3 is TGTGCCAGCAGCTCCCCCGGGACCCAGTACTTC.

In DNA, the CDR3 is TGTGCCAGCAATACAGGGGCCCCGGTGGCTGAAGCTTTCTTT. Its protein is CASNTGAPVAEAFF. The rearrangement links TRBV2 to TRBJ1-1; 7 bases are shared with TRBD1. Germline lookup yields CDR1 SNHLY and CDR2 FYNNEI. J gave up 6 bases and V 7 bases, and 11 bases lay outside the gene matches. CDR3 length: 14 amino acids.

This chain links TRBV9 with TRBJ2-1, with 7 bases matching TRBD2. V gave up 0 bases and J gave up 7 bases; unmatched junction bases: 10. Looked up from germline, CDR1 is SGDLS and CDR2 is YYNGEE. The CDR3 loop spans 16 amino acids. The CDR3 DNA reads TGTGCCAGCAGCGTAGGGAACCTAAGGGGAGGGAATGAGCAGTTCTTC. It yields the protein CASSVGNLRGGNEQFF.

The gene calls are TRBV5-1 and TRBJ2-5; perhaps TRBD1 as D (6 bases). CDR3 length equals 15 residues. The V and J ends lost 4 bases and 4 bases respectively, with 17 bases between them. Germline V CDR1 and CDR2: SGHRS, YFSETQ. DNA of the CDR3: TGCGCCAGCAGCGTCGACAGGCCCTGGGGAGAGACCCAGTACTTC. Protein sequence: CASSVDRPWGETQYF. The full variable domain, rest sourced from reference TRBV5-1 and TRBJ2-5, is KAGVTQTPRYLIKTRGQQVTLSCSPISGHRSVSWYQQTPGQGLQFLFEYFSETQRNKGNFPGRFSGRQFSNSRSEMNVSTLELGDSALYLCASSVDRPWGETQYFGPGTRLLVL.

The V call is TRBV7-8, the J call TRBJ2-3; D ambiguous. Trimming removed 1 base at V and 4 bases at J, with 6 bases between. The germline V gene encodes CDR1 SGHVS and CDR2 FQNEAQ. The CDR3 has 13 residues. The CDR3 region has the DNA TGTGCCAGCAGCTTAGGTAATGCAGATACGCAGTATTTT. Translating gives CASSLGNADTQYF.